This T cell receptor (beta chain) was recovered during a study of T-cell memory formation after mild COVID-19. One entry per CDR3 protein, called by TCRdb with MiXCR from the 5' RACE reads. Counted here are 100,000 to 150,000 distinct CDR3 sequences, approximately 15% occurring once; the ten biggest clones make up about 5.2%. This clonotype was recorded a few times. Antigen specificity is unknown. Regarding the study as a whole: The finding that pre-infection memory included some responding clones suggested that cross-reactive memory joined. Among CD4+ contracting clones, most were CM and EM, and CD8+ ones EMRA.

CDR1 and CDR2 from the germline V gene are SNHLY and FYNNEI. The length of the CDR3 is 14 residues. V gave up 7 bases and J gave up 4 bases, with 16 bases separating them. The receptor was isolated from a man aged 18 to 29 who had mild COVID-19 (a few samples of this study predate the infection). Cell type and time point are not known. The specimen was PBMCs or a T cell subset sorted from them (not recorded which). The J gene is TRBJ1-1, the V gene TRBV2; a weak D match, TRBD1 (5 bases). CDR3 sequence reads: CASTGREMGTEAFF. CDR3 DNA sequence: TGTGCCAGCACGGGGCGGGAGATGGGCACTGAAGCTTTCTTT.